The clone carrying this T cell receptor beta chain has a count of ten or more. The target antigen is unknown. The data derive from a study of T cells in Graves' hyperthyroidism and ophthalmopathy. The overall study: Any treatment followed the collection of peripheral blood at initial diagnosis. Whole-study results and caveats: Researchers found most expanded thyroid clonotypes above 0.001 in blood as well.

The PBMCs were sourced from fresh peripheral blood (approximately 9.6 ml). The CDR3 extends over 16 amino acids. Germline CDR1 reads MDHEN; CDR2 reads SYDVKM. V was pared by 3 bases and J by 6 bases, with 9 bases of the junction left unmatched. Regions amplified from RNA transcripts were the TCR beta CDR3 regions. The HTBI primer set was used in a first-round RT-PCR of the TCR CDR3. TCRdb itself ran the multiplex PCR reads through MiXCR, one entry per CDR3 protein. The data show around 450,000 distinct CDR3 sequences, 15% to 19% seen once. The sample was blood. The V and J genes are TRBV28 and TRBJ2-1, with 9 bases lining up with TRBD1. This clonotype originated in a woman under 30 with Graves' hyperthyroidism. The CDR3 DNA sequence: TGTGCCAGCAGTTTTTCTCCGGGACAGGGAGGCAATGAGCAGTTCTTC. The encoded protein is CASSFSPGQGGNEQFF.